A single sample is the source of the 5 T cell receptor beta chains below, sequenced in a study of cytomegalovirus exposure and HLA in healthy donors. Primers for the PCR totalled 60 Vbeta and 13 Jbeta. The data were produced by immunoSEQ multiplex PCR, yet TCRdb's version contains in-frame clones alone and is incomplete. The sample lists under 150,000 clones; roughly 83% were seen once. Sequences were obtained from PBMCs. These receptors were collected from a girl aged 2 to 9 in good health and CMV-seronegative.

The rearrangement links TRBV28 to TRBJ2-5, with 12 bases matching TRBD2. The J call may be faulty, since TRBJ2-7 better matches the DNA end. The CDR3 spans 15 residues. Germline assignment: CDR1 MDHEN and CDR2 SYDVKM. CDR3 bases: TGTGCCAGCAGCCTAGCGGGAGGGCGCTCCTACGAGCAGTACTTC. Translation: CASSLAGGRSYEQYF.

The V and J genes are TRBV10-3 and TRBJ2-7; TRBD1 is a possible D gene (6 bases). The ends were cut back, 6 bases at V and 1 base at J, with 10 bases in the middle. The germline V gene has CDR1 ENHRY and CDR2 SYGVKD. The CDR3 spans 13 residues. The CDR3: CAISGDTSYEQYF. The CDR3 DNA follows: TGTGCCATCAGCGGGGACACATCCTACGAGCAGTACTTC.

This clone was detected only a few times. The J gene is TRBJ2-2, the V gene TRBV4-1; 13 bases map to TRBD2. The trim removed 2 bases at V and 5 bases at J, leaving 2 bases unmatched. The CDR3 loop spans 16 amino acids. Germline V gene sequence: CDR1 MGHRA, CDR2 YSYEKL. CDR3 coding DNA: TGCGCCAGCAGCCAACCACTAGCGGGGGGGACCGGGGAGCTGTTTTTT. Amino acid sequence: CASSQPLAGGTGELFF.

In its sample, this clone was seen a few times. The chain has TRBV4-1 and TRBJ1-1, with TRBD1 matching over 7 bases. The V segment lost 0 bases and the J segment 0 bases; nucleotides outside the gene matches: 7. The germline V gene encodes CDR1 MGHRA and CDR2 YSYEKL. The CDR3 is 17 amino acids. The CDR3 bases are TGCGCCAGCAGCCAAGAAACGGGGACAGCTATGAACACTGAAGCTTTCTTT. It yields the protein CASSQETGTAMNTEAFF.

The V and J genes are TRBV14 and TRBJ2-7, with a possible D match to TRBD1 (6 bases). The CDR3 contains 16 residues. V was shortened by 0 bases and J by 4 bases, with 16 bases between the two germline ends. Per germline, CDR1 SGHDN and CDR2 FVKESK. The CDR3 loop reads CASSQDATGALYEQYF. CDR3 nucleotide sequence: TGTGCCAGCAGCCAAGACGCGACAGGTGCCCTTTACGAGCAGTACTTC.